These 15 T cell receptor beta chains came from one sample sequenced in a study of CD8 T cells in ankylosing spondylitis. One entry per CDR3 protein, called by TCRdb with MiXCR from the 5' RACE reads. The sample has some 70,000 distinct CDR3 sequences, about 5% seen once. Material: blood, either unsorted or a sorted T cell fraction (not recorded which). The receptors stem from a male donor with ankylosing spondylitis or in good health (not recorded which).

Details on this clonotype: An end of the junction does not agree with germline; a read error may underlie this. The chain couples TRBV20-1 to TRBJ2-2; 10 nucleotides agree with TRBD1. The CDR3 is 15 residues long. The germline V gene encodes CDR1 DFQATT and CDR2 SNEGSKA (reference sequence). CDR3: CSASGQGSATAELFF. The CDR3 coding sequence is TGCAGTGCTTCGGGACAGGGGTCCGCCACCGCGGAGCTGTTTTTT.

In its sample, this clonotype was seen many times. V gene TRBV6-1 combines with J gene TRBJ2-7; 7 bases match TRBD1. The CDR3 extends over 15 amino acids. V shed 5 bases and J 5 bases; nucleotides not matched to a gene: 12. Germline V gene sequence: CDR1 MNHNS, CDR2 SASEGT. CDR3 sequence reads: CASSRRQGSSDEQYF. The CDR3 bases are TGTGCCAGCAGTCGAAGACAGGGTTCCTCGGACGAGCAGTACTTC.

This clonotype was observed many times. The rearrangement uses TRBV5-1 and TRBJ2-1, with 14 positions matching TRBD2. This CDR3 has 14 residues. Looked up from germline, CDR1 is SGHRS and CDR2 is YFSETQ. V trimming: 5 bases; J trimming: 6 bases; junction bases outside the gene matches: 1. The CDR3 here is CASRTSGGGNEQFF. CDR3 coding DNA: TGCGCCAGCAGGACTAGCGGGGGGGGCAATGAGCAGTTCTTC.

At least ten counts were recorded for this clonotype. The rearrangement joins TRBV7-2 to TRBJ2-3; maybe TRBD1 (5 bases). CDR3 length equals 14 residues. CDR1 and CDR2 (germline): SGHTA, FQGNSA. V lost 3 bases and J 2 bases, leaving 9 bases between the germline ends. CDR3: CASSLTAYTDTQYF. The CDR3, as DNA: TGTGCCAGCAGCTTGACAGCATACACAGATACGCAGTATTTT.

At least ten counts were recorded for this clonotype. V gene TRBV20-1 combines with J gene TRBJ2-7; TRBD1 matches 9 bases. Germline CDR1 and CDR2: DFQATT and SNEGSKA (reference sequence). With V trimmed by 7 bases and J by 2 bases, 3 bases remained unmatched. This CDR3 spans 12 amino acids. CDR3 in amino acids: CSGYRGPYEQYF. As DNA, the CDR3 is TGCAGTGGATACAGGGGGCCCTACGAGCAGTACTTC.

At least ten counts were recorded for this clonotype. CDR3 in DNA: TGTGCCAGCAGACCGGGACAGTCGAACACCGGGGAGCTGTTTTTT. Its protein is CASRPGQSNTGELFF. V usage is TRBV6-2 or TRBV6-3 and J usage is TRBJ2-2; TRBD1 aligns across 7 bases. Germline values: CDR1 MNHEY, CDR2 SVGEGT. V lost 6 bases and J lost 0; bases outside the gene matches: 4. This CDR3 is built from 15 residues.

This clonotype was detected a few times. The chain carries TRBV11-2 and TRBJ1-1, with 7 nucleotides matching TRBD1. V lost 1 base, J lost 4 bases, and 3 bases stayed unmatched. From germline, CDR1 is SGHAT and CDR2 FQNNGV. The CDR3 has 14 amino acids. For the CDR3, the DNA is TGTGCCAGCAGCTTAGCCACAGGGGCCACTGAAGCTTTCTTT. The encoded protein is CASSLATGATEAFF.

In its sample, this clonotype was seen many times. The rearrangement uses TRBV10-3 and TRBJ2-7; 10 nucleotides line up with TRBD1. Unmatched junction bases numbered 7, after V lost 10 bases and J lost 4 bases. This CDR3 region has 13 residues. Germline CDR1 reads ENHRY; CDR2 reads SYGVKD. This CDR3 is CATRQGAVYEQYF. CDR3 nucleotide sequence: TGTGCCACGCGACAGGGGGCGGTTTACGAGCAGTACTTC.

This chain connects TRBV20-1 to TRBJ2-5; no definite D call. The ends were cut back, 5 bases at V and 5 bases at J, with 12 bases in the middle. Germline-derived CDR1 and CDR2 are DFQATT and SNEGSKA (reference sequence). The CDR3 loop spans 12 amino acids. CDR3 amino acids: CSALHWIETQYF. In DNA, the CDR3 is TGCAGTGCTCTTCACTGGATTGAGACCCAGTACTTC.

This clonotype appeared many times. The chain joins TRBV5-1 to TRBJ1-6, with D hard to call. From germline, CDR1 is SGHRS and CDR2 YFSETQ. V shed 5 bases and J shed 11 bases, with 14 bases lying between them. The CDR3 is 13 amino acids. CDR3 amino acids: CASSDGNQPPLHF. In DNA, the CDR3 is TGCGCCAGCAGTGACGGGAATCAACCACCCCTCCACTTT.

Ten or more counts support this clonotype. The V and J genes are TRBV7-2 and TRBJ1-4; D uncertain. Per the germline V gene, CDR1 is SGHTA and CDR2 is FQGNSA. The CDR3 runs to 11 residues. V lost 6 bases, J lost 8 bases, and 7 bases lay in between. The CDR3 loop is CASSRNEKLFF. In DNA, the CDR3 is TGTGCCAGCAGTCGTAACGAAAAACTGTTTTTT.

The rearrangement joins TRBV20-1 to TRBJ1-4; TRBD1 is a possible D gene (6 bases). The CDR3 is made up of 14 amino acids. The germline V gene has CDR1 DFQATT and CDR2 SNEGSKA (reference sequence). With 1 base removed from V and 6 bases from J, the gap between germline ends came to 12 bases. CDR3 nucleotide sequence: TGCAGTGCTAGAGCGGAGGGGGGCGATGAAAAACTGTTTTTT. The encoded protein is CSARAEGGDEKLFF.

There are many counts of this clonotype. V gene TRBV5-6 combines with J gene TRBJ1-4; weak D call: TRBD1 (6 bases). Trimming shortened V by 1 base and J by 14 bases, and 12 bases separated the two germline ends. Looked up from germline, CDR1 is SGHDT and CDR2 is YYEEEE. This CDR3 is built from 12 residues. This chain's CDR3 is CASSLMAGVLFF. CDR3 bases: TGTGCCAGCAGCTTGATGGCAGGGGTTCTGTTTTTT.

This clonotype was recorded a few times. CDR3 in amino acids: CAISRDTIGGEAFF. As DNA, the CDR3 is TGTGCCATCAGTCGGGACACCATAGGCGGTGAAGCTTTCTTT. The gene calls are TRBV10-3 and TRBJ1-1; D is perhaps TRBD1 (6 bases). Germline V gives CDR1 ENHRY, CDR2 SYGVKD. This CDR3 comprises 14 residues. V was pared by 5 bases and J by 7 bases, with 17 bases between.

This clonotype was detected only a few times. CDR3 residues: CASSLDLGLSTNEKLFF. The CDR3 DNA reads as TGTGCCAGCAGCTTAGATTTGGGGCTTTCAACTAATGAAAAACTGTTTTTT. The genes are TRBV7-9 and TRBJ1-4, with a tentative D call TRBD1 (5 bases). The germline V gene has CDR1 SEHNR and CDR2 FQNEAQ (reference sequence). The CDR3 is made up of 17 amino acids. Trimming left V 1 base short and J 0 bases short, with 12 bases between.